This is a list of T cell receptor beta chains from one sample in a study of blood T cell repertoires in COVID-19. Some clones are missing from TCRdb's copy, which holds only in-frame ones; the method was immunoSEQ multiplex PCR. The top ten hold around 2.2% of the sample, which has fewer than 400,000 clones, 70% to 90% seen once. The sequenced material came from PBMCs or T cells enriched from blood (not recorded which). All receptors derive from a man aged 30 to 45 who had recovered from COVID-19. CDR3s include the opening cysteine and the closing phenylalanine or tryptophan. Each record gives: CDR3 length, V gene, clone size, CDR3 protein. Where a row states a size, it is once, few, many or the class of an expanded clone; other rows omit it.

len: 16
v_gene: TRBV15
abundance: -
CDR3aa: CATSRDSQQINYGYTF

len: 15
v_gene: TRBV14
abundance: -
CDR3aa: CASSQGQGIGSPLHF

len: 14
v_gene: TRBV29-1
abundance: -
CDR3aa: CSVGYRSLNTEAFF

len: 14
v_gene: TRBV9
abundance: few
CDR3aa: CASSVGAGNTEAFF

len: 12
v_gene: TRBV5-1
abundance: -
CDR3aa: CASSLGLKRYTF

len: 16
v_gene: TRBV13
abundance: -
CDR3aa: CASSRDRGATIGELFF

len: 13
v_gene: TRBV7-3
abundance: -
CDR3aa: CASSFNRGYEQYF

len: 16
v_gene: TRBV5-1
abundance: -
CDR3aa: CASSPGGAGVEETQYF

len: 14
v_gene: TRBV7-2
abundance: -
CDR3aa: CASSSVPGGTEAFF

len: 14
v_gene: TRBV5-6
abundance: -
CDR3aa: CASRTVRKAETQYF

len: 16
v_gene: TRBV7-2
abundance: -
CDR3aa: CASSLAPVDSGNTIYF

len: 13
v_gene: TRBV11-2
abundance: few
CDR3aa: CASSTGSFYGYTF

len: 14
v_gene: TRBV5-6
abundance: -
CDR3aa: CASSLSGYQETQYF

len: 16
v_gene: TRBV4-1
abundance: -
CDR3aa: CASSLRDSLSNQPQHF

len: 15
v_gene: TRBV15
abundance: once
CDR3aa: CATSRTGTPNQPQHF

len: 13
v_gene: TRBV4-1
abundance: -
CDR3aa: CASSQDHRAEAFF

len: 13
v_gene: TRBV12-5
abundance: -
CDR3aa: CASGRDSSYGYTF

len: 14
v_gene: TRBV11-2
abundance: -
CDR3aa: CASSDQRGGTEAFF

len: 15
v_gene: TRBV28
abundance: -
CDR3aa: CASSQGRGGYYGYTF

len: 13
v_gene: TRBV18
abundance: -
CDR3aa: CASSPTGSQPQHF

len: 14
v_gene: TRBV6-5
abundance: -
CDR3aa: CASRDSATNEKLFF

len: 16
v_gene: TRBV2
abundance: -
CDR3aa: CASSGDRVTSGNTIYF

len: 15
v_gene: TRBV5-5
abundance: -
CDR3aa: CASSLTTGGGGKLFF

len: 13
v_gene: TRBV29-1
abundance: -
CDR3aa: CSVDRQGHTEAFF

len: 16
v_gene: TRBV7-2
abundance: -
CDR3aa: CASSSRDRGPSYEQYF

len: 12
v_gene: TRBV7-2
abundance: -
CDR3aa: CASSAGPQEQFF

len: 14
v_gene: TRBV6-5
abundance: -
CDR3aa: CASTLTVQGQPQHF

len: 15
v_gene: TRBV5-4
abundance: -
CDR3aa: CASSLTGAKRNTIYF

len: 14
v_gene: TRBV7-9
abundance: -
CDR3aa: CASSLGQANTEAFF